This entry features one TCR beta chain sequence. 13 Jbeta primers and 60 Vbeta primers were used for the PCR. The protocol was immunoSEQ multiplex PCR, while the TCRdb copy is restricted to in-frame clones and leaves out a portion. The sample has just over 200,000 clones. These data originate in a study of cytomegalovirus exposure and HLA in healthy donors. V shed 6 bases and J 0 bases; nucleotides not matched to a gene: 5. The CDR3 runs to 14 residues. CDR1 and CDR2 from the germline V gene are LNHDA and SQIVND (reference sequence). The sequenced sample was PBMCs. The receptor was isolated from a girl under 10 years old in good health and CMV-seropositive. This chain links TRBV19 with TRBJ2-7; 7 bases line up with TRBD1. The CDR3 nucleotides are TGTGCCAGTAGAAGCTCAGGGGGCTCCTACGAGCAGTACTTC. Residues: CASRSSGGSYEQYF.